Listed below are T cell receptor beta chains from one sample, sequenced in a study of CD8+ T cells in alopecia areata. TCRdb's copy holds only in-frame clones and misses some; the assay was immunoSEQ multiplex PCR. The data show some 100,000 clones, 35% to 40% seen once. Sequencing was done on a sample of CD4+ T cells sorted from blood. These receptors all stem from a human donor with alopecia areata. CDR3s include the opening cysteine and the closing phenylalanine or tryptophan. Each record gives: CDR3 length, clone size, J gene, D gene, V gene, CDR3 DNA, CDR3 protein. D genes are given only for firm matches. The size field is filled for only some rows; it gives once, few, many or a size class.

16	few	TRBJ1-1	TRBD1	TRBV4-2	TGTGCCAGCAGCCCCGGACAGGGGACTCAAAACACTGAAGCTTTCTTT	CASSPGQGTQNTEAFF
16	-	TRBJ2-5	TRBD2	TRBV4-3	TGCGCCAGCAGCCTCGGGACTAGCGGAGGGCAAGAGACCCAGTACTTC	CASSLGTSGGQETQYF
15	-	TRBJ2-3	TRBD2	TRBV4-2	TGTGCCAGCAGCCAAGGGACTAGTGGCGCGGATACGCAGTATTTT	CASSQGTSGADTQYF
15	-	TRBJ2-7	TRBD1	TRBV6-5	TGTGCCAGCAGTCCGAATCGACAGGGGAAGGGCGAGCAGTACTTC	CASSPNRQGKGEQYF
13	-	TRBJ2-4	-	TRBV7-2	TGTGCCAGCAGCTTAGCGCTCGGGAGCATTCAGTACTTC	CASSLALGSIQYF
16	few	TRBJ2-1	-	TRBV7-8	TGTGCCAGCAGCTTAATGGGAGGAGGAGCTCGGAATGAGCAGTTCTTC	CASSLMGGGARNEQFF
13	-	TRBJ2-7	-	TRBV29-1	TGCAGCGTTGGGGGGACTCTCTCCTACGAGCAGTACTTC	CSVGGTLSYEQYF
13	-	TRBJ2-7	-	TRBV30	TGTGCCTGGAGTTTAGCGGCGCTTTACGAGCAGTACTTC	CAWSLAALYEQYF
14	-	TRBJ2-7	TRBD1	TRBV7-2	TGTGCCAGCAGCCCCGGACAGGGGTGGTACGAGCAGTACTTC	CASSPGQGWYEQYF
15	-	TRBJ2-2	TRBD2	TRBV29-1	TGCAGCCATCAAGGACGGACTAGCGGGAGAGGGGAGCTGTTTTTT	CSHQGRTSGRGELFF
17	few	TRBJ1-1	-	TRBV28	TGTGCCAGCAGTGGTTCGTTGGGAACCTCGGAAGGCACTGAAGCTTTCTTT	CASSGSLGTSEGTEAFF
11	-	TRBJ2-2	-	TRBV7-2	TGTGCCAGCAGCTTCGGTCTGGAGCTGTTTTTT	CASSFGLELFF
15	few	TRBJ1-4	-	TRBV7-2	TGTGCCAGCAGCTTAAGGAAGGCCGCCTGGGAAAAACTGTTTTTT	CASSLRKAAWEKLFF
14	-	TRBJ2-5	-	TRBV4-1	TGCGCCAGCAGCCAAGGCAACAGCCAAGAGACCCAGTACTTC	CASSQGNSQETQYF
13	-	TRBJ1-1	-	TRBV2	TGTGCCAGCAGAGGATGGGTCAGCACTGAAGCTTTCTTT	CASRGWVSTEAFF
13	-	TRBJ2-5	-	TRBV5-1	TGCGCCAGCAGCTTACACTATGGAGAGACCCAGTACTTC	CASSLHYGETQYF
13	-	TRBJ1-4	-	TRBV30	TGTGCCTGGAGTGGGGGCCTTAATGAAAAACTGTTTTTT	CAWSGGLNEKLFF
14	-	TRBJ2-2	-	TRBV29-1	TGCAGCGTGAAGGTTCTAGCGAGCGCCGGGGAGCTGTTTTTT	CSVKVLASAGELFF
13	-	TRBJ1-1	-	TRBV6-6	TGTGCCAGCAGTTGGGCGGGGGAGACTGAAGCTTTCTTT	CASSWAGETEAFF
16	-	TRBJ2-7	TRBD2	TRBV30	TGTGCCTGGAGTCAAGGGAAGAGCGGGGCCCCCTACGAGCAGTACTTC	CAWSQGKSGAPYEQYF
15	-	TRBJ2-5	TRBD2	TRBV7-9	TGTGCCAGCAGCTTTCGCCTAGCGGGCGGAGAGACCCAGTACTTC	CASSFRLAGGETQYF
13	many	TRBJ2-3	-	TRBV18	TGTGCCAGCTCACTCGGAGGGACAGATACGCAGTATTTT	CASSLGGTDTQYF
14	-	TRBJ2-7	TRBD2	TRBV4-3	TGCGCCAGCAGCCGGGAGCGGGGCCCCTACGAGCAGTACTTC	CASSRERGPYEQYF
16	-	TRBJ2-1	-	TRBV7-9	TGTGCCAGCAGCGGGGGTTGGAGGACGAGCGGGAATGAGCAGTTCTTC	CASSGGWRTSGNEQFF
14	-	TRBJ1-2	-	TRBV7-3	TGTGCCAGCAGCTTAGACGGACTGTATAATGGCTACACCTTC	CASSLDGLYNGYTF
15	-	TRBJ2-3	TRBD2	TRBV29-1	TGCAGCGTTGATTTGGCGGGAGGTATCCTGGATACGCAGTATTTT	CSVDLAGGILDTQYF
14	few	TRBJ1-2	-	TRBV29-1	TGCAGCGTAGGGACTAGGGGGACTAACTATGGCTACACCTTC	CSVGTRGTNYGYTF
13	few	TRBJ2-5	-	TRBV10-3	TGTGCCATCAGTGAGGGACAGCAAGAGACCCAGTACTTC	CAISEGQQETQYF
15	-	TRBJ2-3	TRBD2	TRBV2	TGTGCCAGCAGTGAACGGCTAGCGGGCACAGATACGCAGTATTTT	CASSERLAGTDTQYF
14	few	TRBJ2-2	-	TRBV29-1	TGCAGCGCTGCTTTCGTGGCGAACACCGGGGAGCTGTTTTTT	CSAAFVANTGELFF
15	-	TRBJ2-3	TRBD2	TRBV18	TGTGCCAGCTCACTATCCGGGACTACCACAGATACGCAGTATTTT	CASSLSGTTTDTQYF
15	-	TRBJ2-1	TRBD2	TRBV28	TGTGCCAGCAGTTTAGGGGTAGCGGGTGACAATGAGCAGTTCTTC	CASSLGVAGDNEQFF
15	-	TRBJ1-5	TRBD1	TRBV6-6	TGTGCCAGCAGCAACGGACAGGGCCCTGGTCAGCCCCAGCATTTT	CASSNGQGPGQPQHF
16	-	TRBJ1-1	-	TRBV6-5	TGTGCCAGCAGTTACTCGAAAGCAGGCCCTGACACTGAAGCTTTCTTT	CASSYSKAGPDTEAFF
13	-	TRBJ2-1	-	TRBV29-1	TGCAGCGCTACAGGGAAGGGGTGGAATGAGCAGTTCTTC	CSATGKGWNEQFF
14	-	TRBJ2-1	-	TRBV4-1	TGCGCCAGCAGCCAAGATCATGTAGGCCATGAGCAGTTCTTC	CASSQDHVGHEQFF
17	-	TRBJ2-3	TRBD1	TRBV4-1	TGCGCCAGCAGCCAGTTTGGAACAGGGGGCTTCACAGATACGCAGTATTTT	CASSQFGTGGFTDTQYF
13	-	TRBJ2-4	-	TRBV14	TGTGCCAGCAGCCAAGGTGCGAGAAACATTCAGTACTTC	CASSQGARNIQYF